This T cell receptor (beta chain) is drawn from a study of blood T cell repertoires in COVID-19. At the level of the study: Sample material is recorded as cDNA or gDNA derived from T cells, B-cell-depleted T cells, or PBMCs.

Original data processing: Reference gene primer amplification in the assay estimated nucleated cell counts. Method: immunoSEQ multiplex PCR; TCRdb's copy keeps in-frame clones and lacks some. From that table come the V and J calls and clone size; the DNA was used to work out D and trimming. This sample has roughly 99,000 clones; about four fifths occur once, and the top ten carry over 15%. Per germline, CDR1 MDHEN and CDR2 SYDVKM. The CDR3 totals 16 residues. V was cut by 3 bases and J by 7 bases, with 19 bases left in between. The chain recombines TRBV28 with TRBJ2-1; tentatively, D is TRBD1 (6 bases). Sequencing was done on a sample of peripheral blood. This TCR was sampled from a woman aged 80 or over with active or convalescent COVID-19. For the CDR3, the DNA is TGTGCCAGCAGTTTGCGACAGGCAAACAAAGGGAATGAGCAGTTCTTC. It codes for CASSLRQANKGNEQFF. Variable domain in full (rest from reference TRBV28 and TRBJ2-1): DVKVTQSSRYLVKRTGEKVFLECVQDMDHENMFWYRQDPGLGLRLIYFSYDVKMKEKGDIPEGYSVSREKKERFSLILESASTNQTSMYLCASSLRQANKGNEQFFGPGTRLTVL.